This TCR beta chain derives from a study of T-cell memory formation after mild COVID-19. Study in general: The two donors had largely donor-specific TCR clusters. Study observations and caveats: What remained unconfirmed was the SARS-CoV-2 specificity of second-wave clones peaking on day 37. In pre-infection memory, a portion of responding clones appeared, which suggested that cross-reactive memory joined.

About this clonotype itself: Its matching antigen is unknown.

TCRdb re-analysed the 5' RACE reads in MiXCR, keeping a single row per CDR3 protein. The data show roughly 380,000 distinct CDR3 sequences, with around 27% seen just once and approximately 13% held by the top ten. V lost 5 bases, J lost 2 bases, and 9 bases stayed unmatched. The CDR3 extends over 16 amino acids. The germline CDR1 and CDR2 sequences are SGHVS and FNYEAQ. Source material: PBMCs or a T cell subset sorted from them (not recorded which). This sequence joins TRBV7-6 and TRBJ2-3, with 8 bases that match TRBD2. The sequence was obtained from an adult woman who had mild COVID-19 (a few samples of this study predate the infection). Cell type and time point are not known. The CDR3 DNA is TGTGCCAGCAGCCGGGGGGGGGCAGTCTACACAGATACGCAGTATTTT. Amino acids: CASSRGGAVYTDTQYF.